This TCR beta chain was sequenced in a study of T cells after yellow fever vaccination. This clonotype was recorded a few times. The CDR3 loop spans 15 amino acids. Germline V lookup: CDR1 SGHTA, CDR2 FQGNSA. V was pared by 5 bases and J by 5 bases, with 18 bases between. TCRdb ran MiXCR on the 5' RACE reads and lists one entry per CDR3 protein. This table has tens of thousands of distinct CDR3 sequences, roughly a tenth appearing once. This sequence joins TRBV7-2 and TRBJ2-5; D not certain. This receptor was obtained from a man between 18 and 35 years old who received the YFV17D yellow fever vaccine. The sequencing here drew on PBMCs, either bulk or a sorted T-cell subset (CD4+, CD8+, memory, or dextramer-sorted; not recorded which), taken approximately 16 days after the first yellow fever vaccination. The CDR3 here is CASSPAARALETQYF. Written as DNA, the CDR3 is TGTGCCAGCAGCCCTGCCGCCCGGGCATTGGAGACCCAGTACTTC.